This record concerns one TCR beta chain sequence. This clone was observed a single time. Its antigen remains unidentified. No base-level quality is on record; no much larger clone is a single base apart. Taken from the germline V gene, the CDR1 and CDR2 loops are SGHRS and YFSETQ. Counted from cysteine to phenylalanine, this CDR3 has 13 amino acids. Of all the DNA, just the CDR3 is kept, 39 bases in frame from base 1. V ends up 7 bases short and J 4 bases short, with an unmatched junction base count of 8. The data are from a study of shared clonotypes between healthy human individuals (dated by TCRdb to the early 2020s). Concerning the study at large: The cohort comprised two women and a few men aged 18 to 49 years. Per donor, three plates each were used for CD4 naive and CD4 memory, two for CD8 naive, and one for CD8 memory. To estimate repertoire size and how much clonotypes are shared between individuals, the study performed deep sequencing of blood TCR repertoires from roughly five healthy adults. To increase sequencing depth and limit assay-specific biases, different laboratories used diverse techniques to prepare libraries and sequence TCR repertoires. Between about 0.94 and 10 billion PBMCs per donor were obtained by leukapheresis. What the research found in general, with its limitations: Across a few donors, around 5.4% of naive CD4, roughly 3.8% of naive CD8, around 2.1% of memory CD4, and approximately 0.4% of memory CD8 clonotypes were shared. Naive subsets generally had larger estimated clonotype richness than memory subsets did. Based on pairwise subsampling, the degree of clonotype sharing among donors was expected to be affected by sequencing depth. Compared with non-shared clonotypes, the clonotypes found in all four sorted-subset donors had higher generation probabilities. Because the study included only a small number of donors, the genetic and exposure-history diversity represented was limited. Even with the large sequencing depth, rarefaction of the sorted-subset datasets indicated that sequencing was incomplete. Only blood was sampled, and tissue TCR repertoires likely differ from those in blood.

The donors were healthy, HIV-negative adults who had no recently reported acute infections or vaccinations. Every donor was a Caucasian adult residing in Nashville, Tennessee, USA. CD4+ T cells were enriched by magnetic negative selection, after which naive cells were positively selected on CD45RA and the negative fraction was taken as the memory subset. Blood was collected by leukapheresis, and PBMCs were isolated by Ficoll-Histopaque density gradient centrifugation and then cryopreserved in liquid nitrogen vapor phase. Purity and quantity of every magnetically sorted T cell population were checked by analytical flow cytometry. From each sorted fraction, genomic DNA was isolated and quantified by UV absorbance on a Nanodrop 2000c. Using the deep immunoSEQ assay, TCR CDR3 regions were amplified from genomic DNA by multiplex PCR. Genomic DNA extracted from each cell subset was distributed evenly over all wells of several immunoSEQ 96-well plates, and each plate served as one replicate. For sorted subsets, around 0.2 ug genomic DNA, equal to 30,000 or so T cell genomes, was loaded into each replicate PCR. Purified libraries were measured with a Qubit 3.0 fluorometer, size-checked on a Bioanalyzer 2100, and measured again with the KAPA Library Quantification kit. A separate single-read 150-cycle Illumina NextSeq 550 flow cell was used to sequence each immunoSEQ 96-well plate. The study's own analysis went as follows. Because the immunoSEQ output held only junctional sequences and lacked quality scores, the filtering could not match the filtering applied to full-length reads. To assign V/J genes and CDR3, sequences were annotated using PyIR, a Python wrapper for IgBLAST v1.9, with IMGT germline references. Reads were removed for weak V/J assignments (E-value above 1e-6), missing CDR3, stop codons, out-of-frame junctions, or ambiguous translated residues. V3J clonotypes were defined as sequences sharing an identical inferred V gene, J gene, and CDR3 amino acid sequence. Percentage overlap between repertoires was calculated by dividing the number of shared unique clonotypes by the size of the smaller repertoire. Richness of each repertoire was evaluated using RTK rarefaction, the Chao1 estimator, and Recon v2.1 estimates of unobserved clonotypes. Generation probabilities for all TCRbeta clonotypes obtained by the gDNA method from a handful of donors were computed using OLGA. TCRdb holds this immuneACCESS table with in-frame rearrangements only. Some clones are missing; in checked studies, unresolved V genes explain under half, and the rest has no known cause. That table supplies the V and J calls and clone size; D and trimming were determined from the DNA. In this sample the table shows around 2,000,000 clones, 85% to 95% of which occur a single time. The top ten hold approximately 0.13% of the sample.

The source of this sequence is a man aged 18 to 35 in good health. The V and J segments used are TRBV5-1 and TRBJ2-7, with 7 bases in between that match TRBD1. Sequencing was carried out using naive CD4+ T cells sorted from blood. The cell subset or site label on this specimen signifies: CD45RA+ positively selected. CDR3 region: CASRGGAGYEQYF. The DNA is TGCGCCAGCCGAGGGGGCGCTGGGTACGAGCAGTACTTC.